The next 8 T cell receptor beta chains were all read from a single sample in a study of T and B cells in COVID-19 patients (dated by TCRdb to the early 2020s). Genomic DNA extracted from blood, in amounts of about 240-550 ng, served as the starting material for amplifying TRB repertoires. Sequencing relied on an Illumina MiSeq. Multiplex PCR with BIOMED2 TRB-A/B primer pools was used to amplify TRB rearrangements. TCRdb passed the public sequencing reads through fastp at Q25 and MiXCR, retaining productive beta sequences. Identical CDR3 proteins give one entry, which carries the most common genes and DNA. Here the sample has about 3,300 distinct CDR3 sequences; over 25% occur a single time. Approximately 59% of the sample rests with the top ten. The sample comprised blood. Source of these receptors: a human donor with active COVID-19. The donor label of this sample is uncertain.

This chain joins TRBV18 and TRBJ1-5, with 9 bases fitting TRBD1. The CDR3 consists of 17 residues. V was clipped by 5 bases and J by 2 bases; unmatched bases: 10. Germline-derived CDR1 and CDR2 are KGHSH and LQKENI. CDR3 protein: CASSSGTGNVGNQPQHF. The CDR3 nucleotides are TGTGCCAGCTCATCCGGGACAGGGAACGTAGGCAATCAGCCCCAGCATTTT.

In the case of this clonotype: The junction departs from the called germline gene at one end, perhaps through a read error. DNA for the CDR3: TGCGCCAGCAAGGGAGAGATCGGGGAGCTGTTTTTT. Translation: CASKGEIGELFF. The rearrangement joins TRBV10-3 to TRBJ2-2, with D possibly matching TRBD2 (5 bases). The CDR3 is 12 amino acids. Germline CDR1 is ENHRY and CDR2 is SYGVKD.

In the case of this clonotype: A read error may account for a junction end that differs from germline. This chain joins TRBV5-5 and TRBJ1-1; TRBD1 aligns across 9 bases. The CDR3 loop spans 16 amino acids. Germline V lookup: CDR1 SGHKS, CDR2 YYEKEE (reference sequence). CDR3 in amino acids: CASSFLPGTGYAEAFF. DNA for the CDR3: TGCGCCAGCAGCTTTTTACCCGGGACAGGGTACGCTGAAGCTTTCTTT. The full variable domain, with the rest looked up from reference TRBV5-5 and TRBJ1-1, is DAGVTQSPTHLIKTRGQQVTLRCSPISGHKSVSWYQQVLGQGPQFIFQYYEKEERGRGNFPDRFSARQFPNYSSELNVNALLLGDSALYLCASSFLPGTGYAEAFFGQGTRLTVV.

By share, this clonotype ranks as medium-sized (0.01 to 0.1%). The gene calls are TRBV19 and TRBJ2-1; D possibly uses TRBD1 or TRBD2 (6 bases each). CDR1 and CDR2 from the germline V gene are LNHDA and SQIVND (reference sequence). V was clipped by 0 bases and J by 1 base, with 19 bases between them. This CDR3 is built from 19 residues. CDR3 bases: TGTGCCAGTAGTATAGATCGTCGGGGGCGGGGATCTTCCTACAATGAGCAGTTCTTC. This translates into CASSIDRRGRGSSYNEQFF.

This clonotype is medium-sized within its sample. This chain links TRBV18 with TRBJ2-7, with 9 bases aligning to TRBD1. The V segment lost 5 bases and the J segment 3 bases; nucleotides outside the gene matches: 8. The germline V gene has CDR1 KGHSH and CDR2 LQKENI. This CDR3 is 15 amino acids long. CDR3 amino acids: CASSNPGQGYYEQYF. CDR3 DNA sequence: TGTGCCAGCTCAAATCCGGGACAGGGCTACTACGAGCAGTACTTC.

The J gene is TRBJ2-3, the V gene TRBV6-1; D call uncertain. The CDR3 extends over 19 amino acids. The V end was cut by 0 bases, the J end by 5 bases, with 24 bases between. Per the germline V gene, CDR1 is MNHNS and CDR2 is SASEGT. CDR3 in DNA: TGTGCCAGCAGTGAAGCGGGTGGGAACCAGGTCCTAGACCAAGATACGCAGTATTTT. Translated: CASSEAGGNQVLDQDTQYF.

This clonotype is categorized as medium-sized. The chain combines TRBV27 with TRBJ2-1; TRBD2 aligns across 12 bases. Trimming removed 3 bases from V and 8 bases from J; junction bases left unmatched: 11. The CDR3 spans 17 residues. CDR1 MNHEY and CDR2 SMNVEV come from the germline V gene (reference sequence). This CDR3 is CASSFVASGGAGDEQFF. In nucleotides, the CDR3 is TGTGCCAGCAGTTTCGTCGCTAGCGGGGGGGCAGGTGATGAGCAGTTCTTC.

By its share, this clonotype is medium-sized. The rearrangement uses TRBV5-5 and TRBJ2-1, with a tentative D call TRBD1 (6 bases). V lost 3 bases to trimming and J lost 0 bases, with 16 bases between them. This CDR3 has 17 amino acids. Looked up from germline, CDR1 is SGHKS and CDR2 is YYEKEE (reference sequence). For the CDR3, the DNA is TGTGCCAGCAGCTCCTTGCCGACAGGCCTCTCCTACAATGAGCAGTTCTTC. It translates to CASSSLPTGLSYNEQFF.